This T cell receptor (beta chain) was retrieved from a study of T cell responses to AZD1222 COVID-19 vaccine. About the research overall: Second-dose recipients at about 4 or about 12 weeks were treated as one pooled group. Study-level findings and limits: Increases in Spike-specific TCR breadth and depth were seen after two AZD1222 doses. Sampling that yielded the repertoires occurred only after the peak T cell response. Epitopes outside B.1.351 and B.1.1.7 mutated regions reportedly drew nearly half of spike TCRs.

TCRdb's copy holds only in-frame clones and misses some; the assay was immunoSEQ multiplex PCR. The data contain about 99,000 clones, 90% to 95% of them singletons. About this clone itself: What it binds is not known.

Germline-derived CDR1 and CDR2 are KGHDR and SFDVKD. The CDR3 has 16 amino acids. V shed 7 bases, J shed 0 bases, and the junction held 9 bases outside the gene matches. The chain joins TRBV24-1 to TRBJ2-7; 9 bases line up with TRBD1. Sequences were derived from peripheral blood, sampled on day 0 of AZD1222 vaccination. The sequence was collected from an adult in good health. The CDR3 nucleotides are TGTGCCACCAGAACGGGACAGGGCTATAGCTCCTACGAGCAGTACTTC. Its protein is CATRTGQGYSSYEQYF.